This T cell receptor beta chain was sequenced for a study of T cell changes during pregnancy in multiple sclerosis. From germline, CDR1 is LGHNA and CDR2 YSLEER. J gave up 7 bases and V 0 bases, and 11 bases lay outside the gene matches. The CDR3 extends over 17 amino acids. TCRdb keeps only in-frame clones here, not all; method: immunoSEQ multiplex PCR. The profile shows roughly 60,000 clones, 90% to 95% of them singletons. V gene TRBV4-3 combines with J gene TRBJ2-1; the match to TRBD2 covers 8 bases. The starting material was peripheral blood, obtained before pregnancy. This clonotype was sampled from a female donor with multiple sclerosis, enrolled in a pregnancy study. The CDR3 DNA follows: TGCGCCAGCAGCCAAGATAGAGGTGTAGCGGGGTGGAATGAGCAGTTCTTC. Its translation: CASSQDRGVAGWNEQFF.